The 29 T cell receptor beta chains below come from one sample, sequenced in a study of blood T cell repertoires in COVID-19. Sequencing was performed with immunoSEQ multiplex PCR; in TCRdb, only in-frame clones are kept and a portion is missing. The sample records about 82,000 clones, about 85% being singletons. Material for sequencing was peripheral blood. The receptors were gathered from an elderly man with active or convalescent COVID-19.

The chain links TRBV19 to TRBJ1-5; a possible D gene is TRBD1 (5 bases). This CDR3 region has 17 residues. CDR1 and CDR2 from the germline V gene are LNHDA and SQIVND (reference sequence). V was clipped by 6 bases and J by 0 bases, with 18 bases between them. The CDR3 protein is CASSEYRTKYSNQPQHF. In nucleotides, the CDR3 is TGTGCCAGTAGCGAATATAGGACAAAGTATAGCAATCAGCCCCAGCATTTT.

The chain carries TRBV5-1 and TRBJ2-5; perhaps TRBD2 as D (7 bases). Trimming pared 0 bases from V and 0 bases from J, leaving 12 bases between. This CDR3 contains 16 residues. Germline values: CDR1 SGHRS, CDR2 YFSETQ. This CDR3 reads CASSLARGGYQETQYF. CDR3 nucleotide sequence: TGCGCCAGCAGCTTGGCCAGGGGAGGGTACCAAGAGACCCAGTACTTC. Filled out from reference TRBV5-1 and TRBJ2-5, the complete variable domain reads KAGVTQTPRYLIKTRGQQVTLSCSPISGHRSVSWYQQTPGQGLQFLFEYFSETQRNKGNFPGRFSGRQFSNSRSEMNVSTLELGDSALYLCASSLARGGYQETQYFGPGTRLLVL.

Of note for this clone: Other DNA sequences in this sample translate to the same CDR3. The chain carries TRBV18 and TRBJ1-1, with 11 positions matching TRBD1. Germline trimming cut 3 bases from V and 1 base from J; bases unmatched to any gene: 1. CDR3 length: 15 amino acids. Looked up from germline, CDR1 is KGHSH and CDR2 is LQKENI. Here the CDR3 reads CASSPGQGGNTEAFF. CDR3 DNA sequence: TGTGCCAGCTCACCGGGACAGGGGGGGAACACTGAAGCTTTCTTT.

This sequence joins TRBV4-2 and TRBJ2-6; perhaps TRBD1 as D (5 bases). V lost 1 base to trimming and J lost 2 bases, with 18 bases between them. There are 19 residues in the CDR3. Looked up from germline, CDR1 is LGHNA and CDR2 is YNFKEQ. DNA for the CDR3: TGTGCCAGCAGCCAAGCTCTTATGGCAGGGTCAGCTGGGGCCAACGTCCTGACTTTC. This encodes CASSQALMAGSAGANVLTF.

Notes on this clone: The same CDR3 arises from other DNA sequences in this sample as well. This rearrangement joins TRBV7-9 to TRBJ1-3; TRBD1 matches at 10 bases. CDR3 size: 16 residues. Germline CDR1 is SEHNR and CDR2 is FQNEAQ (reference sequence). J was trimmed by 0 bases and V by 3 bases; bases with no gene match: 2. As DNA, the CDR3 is TGTGCCAGCAGCTTGGACAGGGGGAGCTCTGGAAACACCATATATTTT. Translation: CASSLDRGSSGNTIYF.

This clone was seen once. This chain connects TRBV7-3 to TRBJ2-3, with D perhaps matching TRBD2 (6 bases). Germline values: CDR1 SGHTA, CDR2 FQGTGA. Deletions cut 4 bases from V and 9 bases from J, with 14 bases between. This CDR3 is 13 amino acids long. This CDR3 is CASSSGLLETQYF. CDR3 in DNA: TGTGCCAGCAGCTCCGGACTATTGGAAACGCAGTATTTT.

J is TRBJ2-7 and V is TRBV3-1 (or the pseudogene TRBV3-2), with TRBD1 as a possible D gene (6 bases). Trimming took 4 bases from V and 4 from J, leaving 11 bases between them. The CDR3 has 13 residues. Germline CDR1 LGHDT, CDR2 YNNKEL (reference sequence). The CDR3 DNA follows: TGTGCCAGCAGCCGCGGACAGAGTTACGAGCAGTACGTC. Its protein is CASSRGQSYEQYV.

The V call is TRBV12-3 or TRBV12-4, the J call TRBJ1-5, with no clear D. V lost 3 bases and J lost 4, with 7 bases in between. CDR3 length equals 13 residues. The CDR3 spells CASSFGENQPQHF. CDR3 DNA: TGTGCCAGCAGTTTCGGGGAGAATCAGCCCCAGCATTTT.

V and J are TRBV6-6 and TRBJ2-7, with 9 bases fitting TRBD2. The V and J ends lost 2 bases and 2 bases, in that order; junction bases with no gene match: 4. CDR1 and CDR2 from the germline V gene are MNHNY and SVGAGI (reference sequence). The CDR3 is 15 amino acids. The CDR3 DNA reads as TGTGCCAGCAGTTACAGTAGCGGGGGAGCCTACGAGCAGTACGTC. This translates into CASSYSSGGAYEQYV.

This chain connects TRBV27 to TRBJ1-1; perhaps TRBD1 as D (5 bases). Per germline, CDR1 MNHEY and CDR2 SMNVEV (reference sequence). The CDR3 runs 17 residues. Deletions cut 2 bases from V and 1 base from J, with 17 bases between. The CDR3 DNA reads TGTGCCAGCAGTTTAAAACCCCTCCGGGGGACGAACACTGAAGCTTTCTTT. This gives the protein CASSLKPLRGTNTEAFF.

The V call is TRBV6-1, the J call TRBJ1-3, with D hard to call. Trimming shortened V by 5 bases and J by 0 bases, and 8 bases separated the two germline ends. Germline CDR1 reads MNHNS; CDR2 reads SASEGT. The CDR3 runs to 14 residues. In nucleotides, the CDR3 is TGTGCCAGCAGTTCCTTAGACTCTGGAAACACCATATATTTT. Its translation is CASSSLDSGNTIYF.

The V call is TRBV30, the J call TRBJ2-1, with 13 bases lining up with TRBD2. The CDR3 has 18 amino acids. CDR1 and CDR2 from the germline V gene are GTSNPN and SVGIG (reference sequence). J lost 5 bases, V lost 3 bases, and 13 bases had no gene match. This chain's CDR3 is CAWRAGTSGISDDNEQFF. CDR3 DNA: TGTGCCTGGAGAGCCGGGACTAGCGGGATAAGTGATGACAATGAGCAGTTCTTC.

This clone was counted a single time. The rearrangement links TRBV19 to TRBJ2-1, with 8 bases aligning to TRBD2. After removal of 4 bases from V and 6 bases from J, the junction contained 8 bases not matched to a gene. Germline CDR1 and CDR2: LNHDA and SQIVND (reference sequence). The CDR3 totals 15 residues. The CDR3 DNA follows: TGTGCCAGTAGTAGACGACTAGCGACGTTCAATGAGCAGTTCTTC. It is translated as CASSRRLATFNEQFF.

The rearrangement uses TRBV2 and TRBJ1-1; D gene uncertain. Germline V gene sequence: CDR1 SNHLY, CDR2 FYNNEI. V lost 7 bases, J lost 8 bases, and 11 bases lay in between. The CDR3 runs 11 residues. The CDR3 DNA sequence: TGTGCCAGCAAGGAGTTATTGGAAGCTTTCTTT. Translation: CASKELLEAFF.

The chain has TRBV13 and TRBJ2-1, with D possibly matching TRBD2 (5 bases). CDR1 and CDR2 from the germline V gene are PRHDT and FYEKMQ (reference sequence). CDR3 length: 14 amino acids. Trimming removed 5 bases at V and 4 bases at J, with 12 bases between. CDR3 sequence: CASSTRTQYNEQFF. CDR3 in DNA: TGTGCCAGCAGCACTCGGACTCAATACAATGAGCAGTTCTTC.

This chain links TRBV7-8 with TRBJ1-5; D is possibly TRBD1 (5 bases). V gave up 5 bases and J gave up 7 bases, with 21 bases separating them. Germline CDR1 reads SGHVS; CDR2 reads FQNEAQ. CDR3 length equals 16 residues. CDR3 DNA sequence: TGTGCCAGCAGCGATTACCGAGCAGGGTTAGGGCAGCCCCAGCATTTT. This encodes CASSDYRAGLGQPQHF.

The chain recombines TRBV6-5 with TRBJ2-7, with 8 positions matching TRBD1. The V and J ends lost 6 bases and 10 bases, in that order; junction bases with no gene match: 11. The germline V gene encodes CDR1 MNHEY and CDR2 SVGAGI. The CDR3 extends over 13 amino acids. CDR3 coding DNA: TGTGCCAGCAGGCCCGGACAGGGAGTCATCCAGTACGTC. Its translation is CASRPGQGVIQYV.

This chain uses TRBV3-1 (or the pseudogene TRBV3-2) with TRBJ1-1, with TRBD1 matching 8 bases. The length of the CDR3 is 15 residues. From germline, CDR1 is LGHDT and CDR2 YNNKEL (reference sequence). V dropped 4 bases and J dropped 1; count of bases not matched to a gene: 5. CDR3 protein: CASSPRTGRNTEAFF. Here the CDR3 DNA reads TGTGCCAGCAGCCCGCGGACAGGGCGGAACACTGAAGCTTTCTTT.

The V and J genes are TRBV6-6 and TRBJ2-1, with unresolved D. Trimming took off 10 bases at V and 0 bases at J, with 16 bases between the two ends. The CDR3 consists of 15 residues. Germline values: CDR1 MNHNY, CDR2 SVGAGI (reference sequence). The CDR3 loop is CATRPRSSSYNEQFF. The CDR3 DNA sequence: TGTGCCACCCGCCCGCGGTCAAGCTCCTACAATGAGCAGTTCTTC.

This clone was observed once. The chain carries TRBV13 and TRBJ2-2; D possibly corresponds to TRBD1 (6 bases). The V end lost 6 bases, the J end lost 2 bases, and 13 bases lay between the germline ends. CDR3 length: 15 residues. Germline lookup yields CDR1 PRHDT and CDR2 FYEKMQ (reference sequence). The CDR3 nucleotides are TGTGCCAGCAGTCCTGGACAGCGAAACACCGGGGAGCTGTTTTTT. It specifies CASSPGQRNTGELFF.

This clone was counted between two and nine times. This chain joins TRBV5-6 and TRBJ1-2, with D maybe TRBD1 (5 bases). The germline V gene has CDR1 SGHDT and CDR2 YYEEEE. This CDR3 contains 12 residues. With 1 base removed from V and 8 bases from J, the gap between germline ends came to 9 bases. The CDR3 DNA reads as TGTGCCAGCAGCTTGTCAGGGTACGGCTACACCTTC. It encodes CASSLSGYGYTF.

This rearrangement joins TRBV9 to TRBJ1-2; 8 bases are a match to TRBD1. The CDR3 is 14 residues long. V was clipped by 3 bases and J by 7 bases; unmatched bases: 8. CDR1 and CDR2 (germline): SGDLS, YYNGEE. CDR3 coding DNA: TGTGCCAGCAGCGGTCCGGCAGGGGGCTCTGGCTACACCTTC. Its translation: CASSGPAGGSGYTF.

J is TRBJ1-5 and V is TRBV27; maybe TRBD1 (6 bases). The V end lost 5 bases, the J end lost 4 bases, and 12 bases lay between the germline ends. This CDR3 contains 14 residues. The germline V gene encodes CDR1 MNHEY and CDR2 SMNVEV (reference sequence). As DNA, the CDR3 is TGTGCCAGCAGTCAGCGGGGGGCAAATCAGCCCCAGCATTTT. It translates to CASSQRGANQPQHF.

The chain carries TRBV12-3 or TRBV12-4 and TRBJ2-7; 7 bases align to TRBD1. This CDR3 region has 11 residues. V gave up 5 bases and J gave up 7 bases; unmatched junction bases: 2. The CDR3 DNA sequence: TGTGCCAGCAGTATGGGACAGGAGCAGTACGTC. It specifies CASSMGQEQYV.

This CDR3 is CASSLDLAMNTEAFF. CDR3 in DNA: TGTGCCAGCAGCTTAGATCTAGCCATGAACACTGAAGCTTTCTTT. The chain is built from TRBV11-2 and TRBJ1-1; no clear D gene. The CDR3 consists of 15 residues. Germline-derived CDR1 and CDR2 are SGHAT and FQNNGV. The V gene lost 0 bases and the J gene lost 0 bases, with 8 bases spanning the gap.

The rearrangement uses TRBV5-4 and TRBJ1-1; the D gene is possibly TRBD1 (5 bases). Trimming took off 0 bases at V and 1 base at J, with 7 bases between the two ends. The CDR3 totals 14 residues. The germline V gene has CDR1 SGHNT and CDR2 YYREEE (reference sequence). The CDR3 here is CASSLEGPNTEAFF. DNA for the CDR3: TGTGCCAGCAGCTTGGAGGGGCCGAACACTGAAGCTTTCTTT.

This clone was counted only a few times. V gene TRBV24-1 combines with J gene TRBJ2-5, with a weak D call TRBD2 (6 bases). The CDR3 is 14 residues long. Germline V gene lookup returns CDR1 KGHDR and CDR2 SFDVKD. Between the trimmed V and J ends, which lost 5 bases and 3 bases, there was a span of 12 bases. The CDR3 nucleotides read TGTGCCACCAGTGCGGGACTCAGCGAAGAGACCCAGTACTTC. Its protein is CATSAGLSEETQYF.

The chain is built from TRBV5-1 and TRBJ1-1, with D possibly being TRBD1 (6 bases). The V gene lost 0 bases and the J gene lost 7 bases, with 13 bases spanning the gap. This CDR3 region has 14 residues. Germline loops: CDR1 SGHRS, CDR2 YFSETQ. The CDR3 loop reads CASSLAYNRDEAFF. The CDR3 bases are TGCGCCAGCAGCTTGGCCTATAACAGGGATGAAGCTTTCTTT.

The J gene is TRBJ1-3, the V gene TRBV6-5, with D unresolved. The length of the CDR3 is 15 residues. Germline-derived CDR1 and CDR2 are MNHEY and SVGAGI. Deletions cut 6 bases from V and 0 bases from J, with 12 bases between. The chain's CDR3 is CASRIRGSSGNTIYF. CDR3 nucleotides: TGTGCCAGCAGGATACGAGGGAGCTCTGGAAACACCATATATTTT.